The rows below give T cell receptor beta chains drawn from one sample of a study of blood T cell repertoires in COVID-19. Libraries were prepared by immunoSEQ multiplex PCR; TCRdb keeps only in-frame clonotypes and omits some of them. The sample includes 150,000 to 200,000 clones, roughly nine tenths seen only once; the top ten take less than 25%. The sequenced sample was peripheral blood. These TCRs come from a man between 65 and 80 years old with active or convalescent COVID-19. Both conserved end residues are part of each CDR3. The D gene is left open where the match is weak. Size is stated for part of the rows, as once, few or many counts, or as a class when the clone is expanded.

D	size	V	J	CDR3	DNA
TRBD1	.	TRBV5-5	TRBJ2-7	CASSLALSTGAGEQYF	TGTGCCAGCAGCTTGGCCCTGTCGACAGGGGCTGGGGAGCAGTACTTC
.	.	TRBV15	TRBJ1-3	CATSRLATSSGNTIYF	TGTGCCACCAGCCGTCTGGCGACTTCCTCTGGAAACACCATATATTTT
TRBD1	.	TRBV9	TRBJ1-2	CASRRTGYYGYTF	TGTGCCAGCAGAAGGACAGGGTACTATGGCTACACCTTC
.	.	TRBV12-1	TRBJ2-1	CASSQTRYNEQFF	TGTGCCAGCAGCCAAACTAGATACAATGAGCAGTTCTTC
.	.	TRBV3-1/TRBV3-2	TRBJ2-1	CASSRLNNEQFF	TGTGCCAGCAGTAGACTAAACAATGAGCAGTTCTTC
.	.	TRBV19	TRBJ2-1	CASSIESSYNEQFF	TGTGCCAGTAGTATAGAGTCCAGTTACAATGAGCAGTTCTTC
.	.	TRBV6-5	TRBJ1-5	CASSLRGNQPQHF	TGTGCCAGCAGTTTACGGGGCAATCAGCCCCAGCATTTT
TRBD2	.	TRBV19	TRBJ2-5	CASSISAGEGTQYF	TGTGCCAGTAGTATCAGTGCGGGAGAGGGGACCCAGTACTTC
TRBD1	.	TRBV28	TRBJ1-5	CASSFGRGKGRQPQHF	TGTGCCAGCAGTTTTGGCAGGGGGAAAGGTCGTCAGCCCCAGCATTTT
TRBD1	.	TRBV29-1	TRBJ2-7	CSVRYGTGSYEQYF	TGCAGCGTTCGTTACGGGACAGGGTCCTACGAGCAGTACTTC
TRBD1	.	TRBV6-5	TRBJ2-3	CASRTPGQGTDTQYF	TGTGCCAGCAGGACCCCGGGACAGGGCACAGATACGCAGTATTTT
TRBD1	.	TRBV5-1	TRBJ2-7	CASSPGTGPSEQYF	TGCGCCAGCAGCCCAGGGACAGGGCCCTCCGAGCAGTACTTC
.	.	TRBV7-2	TRBJ2-5	CASSLQNPETQYF	TGTGCCAGCAGCTTACAGAACCCGGAGACCCAGTACTTC
TRBD2	.	TRBV14	TRBJ2-1	CASSQDNRVLAGVDEQFF	TGTGCCAGCAGCCAAGATAATAGGGTGCTAGCGGGAGTAGATGAGCAGTTCTTC
TRBD1	.	TRBV4-3	TRBJ1-2	CASSQKTGGGYTF	TGCGCCAGCAGCCAGAAGACAGGGGGTGGCTACACCTTC
TRBD2	.	TRBV27	TRBJ2-5	CASGRGSGRGETQYF	TGTGCCAGCGGAAGGGGCTCCGGGCGGGGGGAGACCCAGTACTTC
.	once	TRBV12-3/TRBV12-4	TRBJ1-5	CASSGGGGQPQHF	TGTGCCAGCAGTGGGGGAGGGGGTCAGCCCCAGCATTTT
.	.	TRBV7-2	TRBJ2-1	CASSLEVGAYNEQFF	TGTGCCAGCAGCTTAGAGGTAGGGGCCTACAATGAGCAGTTCTTC
TRBD2	.	TRBV9	TRBJ2-5	CASSVGLAGGQQETQYF	TGTGCCAGCAGCGTGGGACTAGCGGGGGGGCAGCAAGAGACCCAGTACTTC
.	.	TRBV6-2/TRBV6-3	TRBJ1-2	CASSQGIMYGYTF	TGTGCCAGCAGTCAGGGGATTATGTATGGCTACACCTTC
.	.	TRBV21-1	TRBJ2-3	CASSAGRDYRRGTDTQYF	TGTGCCAGCAGCGCCGGACGGGACTACCGAAGGGGGACAGATACGCAGTATTTT
.	.	TRBV6-6	TRBJ1-1	CASTFTSSAFF	TGTGCCAGCACCTTCACGTCGAGTGCTTTCTTT
TRBD1	.	TRBV7-2	TRBJ1-1	CASSYRTGGLAFF	TGTGCCAGCAGCTACCGGACAGGGGGCCTAGCTTTCTTT
.	few	TRBV27	TRBJ2-7	CASSLRESSYEQYF	TGTGCCAGCAGTTTACGAGAAAGCTCCTACGAGCAGTACTTC
.	.	TRBV30	TRBJ2-7	CAWSVQDTKYEQYF	TGTGCCTGGAGTGTGCAGGACACCAAGTACGAGCAGTACTTC
.	.	TRBV3-1/TRBV3-2	TRBJ1-1	CASSRHLTNTEAFF	TGTGCCAGCAGCCGCCACCTAACGAACACTGAAGCTTTCTTT
.	.	TRBV3-1/TRBV3-2	TRBJ1-1	CASSPRYAGTEAFF	TGTGCCAGCAGCCCACGCTACGCGGGCACTGAAGCTTTCTTT
.	.	TRBV27	TRBJ1-2	CASSLSGQGYGYTF	TGTGCCAGCAGTTTATCGGGGCAGGGGTATGGCTACACCTTC
.	.	TRBV7-6	TRBJ1-3	CASSQIPGTPSLGNTIYF	TGTGCCAGCAGCCAAATTCCCGGGACTCCCTCTCTGGGAAACACCATATATTTT
.	.	TRBV15	TRBJ1-2	CATSQGNYGYTF	TGTGCCACCAGTCAGGGGAACTATGGCTACACCTTC
.	.	TRBV6-1	TRBJ1-5	CASSAPQRGNNQPQHF	TGTGCCAGCAGTGCCCCCCAGAGGGGGAACAATCAGCCCCAGCATTTT
.	.	TRBV3-1/TRBV3-2	TRBJ2-5	CASSQQATQETQYF	TGTGCCAGCAGCCAACAGGCGACCCAAGAGACCCAGTACTTC
.	.	TRBV21-1	TRBJ2-1	CASSKVGAGGWYEQFF	TGTGCCAGCAGCAAAGTAGGGGCGGGAGGGTGGTATGAGCAGTTCTTC
.	.	TRBV6-5	TRBJ2-5	CASSYRRGAQETQYF	TGTGCCAGCAGTTACCGCCGGGGGGCCCAAGAGACCCAGTACTTC
TRBD1	few	TRBV28	TRBJ2-4	CASSPSQGNLAKNIQYF	TGTGCCAGCAGTCCCTCACAGGGGAACCTAGCCAAAAACATTCAGTACTTC
.	.	TRBV9	TRBJ1-3	CASSVGGQAGNTIYF	TGTGCCAGCAGCGTAGGAGGACAAGCTGGAAACACCATATATTTT
.	.	TRBV7-9	TRBJ1-6	CASSLQNNSPLHF	TGTGCCAGCAGCTTGCAGAATAATTCACCCCTCCACTTT
.	.	TRBV3-1/TRBV3-2	TRBJ2-2	CASSQLISGELFF	TGTGCCAGCAGCCAACTTATTAGCGGGGAGCTGTTTTTT